This TCR beta chain was identified during a study of T cells after yellow fever vaccination. Looked up from germline, CDR1 is DFQATT and CDR2 is SNEGSKA (reference sequence). Unmatched junction bases numbered 7, after V lost 7 bases and J lost 8 bases. This CDR3 has 14 amino acids. This clonotype was picked up many times. What it binds is not known. Notes on the study in general: Few clonotypes appeared in both CD4 and CD8 compartments. Abundant clonotypes from the bulk population could contaminate FACS-sorted repertoires. Weaker, the secondary response peaked sooner, at day 5 versus 15. Reappearance after the booster was seen for most primary-vaccination clones, at 95% to 96% CD4 and 80% to 90% CD8.

MiXCR, applied by TCRdb to the 5' RACE reads, yields one record per CDR3 protein. The sample lists 500,000 to 700,000 distinct CDR3 sequences; approximately 21% were seen once. The J gene is TRBJ2-1, the V gene TRBV20-1; 14 bases agree with TRBD2. Material: PBMCs, obtained 15 days after the yellow fever booster vaccination. This receptor was obtained from a young man who received the YFV17D yellow fever vaccine. CDR3 sequence reads: CSVSGLAGGHEQFF. In DNA, the CDR3 is TGCAGTGTCTCAGGACTAGCGGGAGGTCATGAGCAGTTCTTC.